The present T cell receptor (beta chain) was sequenced within a study of control samples from healthy donors and cancer patients. Method: immunoSEQ multiplex PCR; TCRdb's copy keeps in-frame clones and lacks some. The repertoire holds about 120,000 clones, 88% seen once, with 2.3% in the top ten. CDR3 length equals 11 residues. V lost 2 bases and J 6 bases, leaving 5 bases between the germline ends. Per germline, CDR1 SEHNR and CDR2 FQNEAQ (reference sequence). Sequencing was performed on blood. The V and J genes are TRBV7-9 and TRBJ2-7, with D uncertain. The TCR originated in a woman in her sixties or seventies in good health. CDR3 nucleotide sequence: TGTGCCAGCAGCTTAAATGGCGAGCAGTACTTC. Residues: CASSLNGEQYF.